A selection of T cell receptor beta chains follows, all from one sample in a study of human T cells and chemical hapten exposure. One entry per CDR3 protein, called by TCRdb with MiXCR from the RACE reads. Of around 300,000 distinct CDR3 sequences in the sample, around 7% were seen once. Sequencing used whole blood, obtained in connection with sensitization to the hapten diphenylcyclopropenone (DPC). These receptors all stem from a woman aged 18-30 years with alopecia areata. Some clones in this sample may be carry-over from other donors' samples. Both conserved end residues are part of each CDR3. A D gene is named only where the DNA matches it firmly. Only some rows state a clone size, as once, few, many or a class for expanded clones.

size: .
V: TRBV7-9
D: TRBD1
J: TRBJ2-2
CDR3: CASSSETGGAGGELFF
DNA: TGTGCCAGCAGCTCCGAGACAGGGGGGGCTGGCGGGGAGCTGTTTTTT

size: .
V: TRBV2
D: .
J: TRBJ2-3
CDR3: CASRYTGGQDTQYF
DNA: TGTGCCAGCAGGTATACGGGTGGACAGGATACGCAGTATTTT

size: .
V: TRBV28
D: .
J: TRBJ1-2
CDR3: CASSLADSHNYGYTF
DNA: TGTGCCAGCAGTTTAGCGGACAGTCATAACTATGGCTACACCTTC

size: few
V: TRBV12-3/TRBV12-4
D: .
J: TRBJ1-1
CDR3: CASSLDTGILAEAFF
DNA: TGTGCCAGCAGTTTAGACACAGGGATTTTAGCTGAAGCTTTCTTT

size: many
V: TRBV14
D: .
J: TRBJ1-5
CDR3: CASSQDLGQPQHF
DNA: TGTGCCAGCAGCCAAGATTTGGGGCAGCCCCAGCATTTT

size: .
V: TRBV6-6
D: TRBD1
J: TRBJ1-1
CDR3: CASTHDRAPGNTEAFF
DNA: TGTGCCAGCACCCACGACAGGGCCCCTGGAAACACTGAAGCTTTCTTT

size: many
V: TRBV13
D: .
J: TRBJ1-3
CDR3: CASSYRTRGNTIYF
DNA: TGTGCCAGCAGCTACAGGACTAGGGGAAACACCATATATTTT

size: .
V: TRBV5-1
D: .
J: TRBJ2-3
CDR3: CASSFEDSRTDTQYF
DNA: TGCGCCAGCAGCTTTGAGGACAGTCGCACAGATACGCAGTATTTT

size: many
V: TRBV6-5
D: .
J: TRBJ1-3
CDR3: CASSPTGSGNTIYF
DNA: TGTGCCAGCAGTCCGACAGGATCCGGAAACACCATATATTTT

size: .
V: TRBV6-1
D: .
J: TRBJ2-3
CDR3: CASRTEGIASTDTQYF
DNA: TGTGCCAGCAGGACCGAAGGGATAGCTAGCACAGATACGCAGTATTTT

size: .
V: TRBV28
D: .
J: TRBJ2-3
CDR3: CASSLAVVPDTQYF
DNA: TGTGCCAGCAGTTTAGCGGTAGTTCCAGATACGCAGTATTTT

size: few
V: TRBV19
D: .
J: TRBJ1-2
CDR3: CASSIGDVYGYTF
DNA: TGTGCCAGTAGTATAGGGGACGTCTATGGCTACACCTTC

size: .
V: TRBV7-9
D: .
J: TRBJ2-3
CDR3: CASSLGPKGQYF
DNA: TGTGCCAGCAGCTTGGGACCAAAGGGGCAGTATTTT

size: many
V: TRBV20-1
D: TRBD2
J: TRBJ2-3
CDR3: CSASLASGGTDTQYF
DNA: TGCAGTGCTAGTCTGGCTAGCGGGGGCACAGATACGCAGTATTTT

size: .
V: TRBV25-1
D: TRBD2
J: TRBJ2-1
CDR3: CAIGSGGLFF
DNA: TGTGCCATTGGTAGCGGGGGTCTGTTCTTC

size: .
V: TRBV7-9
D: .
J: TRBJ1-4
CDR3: CASSVYRETNEKLFF
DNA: TGTGCCAGCAGCGTGTACCGTGAAACTAATGAAAAACTGTTTTTT